Shown below are 19 T cell receptor beta chains from a single sample sequenced in a study of T cells in women clearing cervical HPV infection. The data were produced by immunoSEQ multiplex PCR, yet TCRdb's version contains in-frame clones alone and is incomplete. The sample data list around 40,000 clones. Source material: blood buffy coat. The origin of the receptors is a woman between 18 and 75 years old with a cervical HPV16 infection that either progressed to CIN3+ or cleared (not recorded which).

This clone is deemed medium-sized by its frequency. The observed sequence ends 3 residues before the CDR3 terminus, with the missing tail filled in from the germline J gene. This specimen includes other DNA sequences encoding the same CDR3. The gene calls are TRBV7-3 and TRBJ2-1, with 8 bases aligning to TRBD2. The CDR3 is made up of 15 amino acids. V shed 2 bases and J 2 bases; nucleotides not matched to a gene: 2. In germline, CDR1 is SGHTA, CDR2 FQGTGA. The CDR3 reads CASSLLAGTYNEQFF. The part of the CDR3 DNA that was read is TGTGCCAGCAGCTTATTAGCGGGAACCTACAATGAG. Combining the CDR3 with reference TRBV7-3 and TRBJ2-1 gives the whole variable domain GAGVSQTPSNKVTEKGKYVELRCDPISGHTALYWYRQSLGQGPEFLIYFQGTGAADDSGLPNDRFFAVRPEGSVSTLKIQRTERGDSAVYLCASSLLAGTYNEQFFGPGTRLTVL.

In regard to this clone: The read ends 3 residues early relative to the CDR3; the germline J gene fills the gap. The chain couples TRBV11-1 to TRBJ2-7, with TRBD1 matching 7 bases. V was pared by 3 bases and J by 2 bases, with 7 bases of the junction left unmatched. The length of the CDR3 is 15 residues. Germline V gives CDR1 SGHAT, CDR2 FQDESV (reference sequence). CDR3 residues: CASSFLEGAPYEQYF. The part of the CDR3 DNA that was read is TGTGCCAGCAGCTTCCTCGAGGGGGCTCCCTACGAG.

Concerning this clone: Read sequence stops 3 residues before the CDR3 end, and the germline J gene provides the missing end. The V gene is TRBV11-2, the J gene TRBJ1-2; D gene uncertain. V shed 1 base and J shed 1 base, with 4 bases lying between them. Germline lookup yields CDR1 SGHAT and CDR2 FQNNGV. The CDR3 loop spans 13 amino acids. CDR3 bases read: TGTGCCAGCAGCTTAGGTCATAACTATGGC. Translation gives CASSLGHNYG. The whole CDR3 is CASSLGHNYGYTF. Looking up the rest from reference TRBV11-2 and TRBJ1-2 gives the full variable domain: EAGVAQSPRYKIIEKRQSVAFWCNPISGHATLYWYQQILGQGPKLLIQFQNNGVVDDSQLPKDRFSAERLKGVDSTLKIQPAKLEDSAVYLCASSLGHNYGYTFGSGTRLTVV.

Concerning this clone: The read ends 3 residues before the CDR3 terminus; that terminus is restored from the germline J gene. This rearrangement joins TRBV11-2 to TRBJ1-1; a possible D gene is TRBD1 (5 bases). The CDR3 consists of 14 residues. V shed 3 bases and J shed 4 bases, with 12 bases lying between them. Germline V gene lookup returns CDR1 SGHAT and CDR2 FQNNGV. CDR3 sequence: CASSLGGVGTEAFF. The CDR3 bases that were read are TGTGCCAGCAGCTTGGGGGGGGTCGGCACTGAA.

In the case of this clone: Read coverage stops 3 residues before the CDR3 terminus; the germline J gene supplies the remainder. The genes are TRBV15 and TRBJ2-3, with TRBD2 identical over 8 bases. The ends lost 8 bases at V and 3 bases at J; junction bases unmatched: 1. The CDR3 extends over 12 amino acids. Germline CDR1 LNHNV, CDR2 YYDKDF (reference sequence). The CDR3 protein is CATSSGTDTQYF. The CDR3 DNA, read in part, is TGTGCCACCTCTAGCGGGACAGATACG.

Concerning this clone itself: Read coverage stops 3 residues before the CDR3 terminus; the germline J gene supplies the remainder. V is TRBV5-1 and J is TRBJ2-7, with 10 bases identical to TRBD1. CDR3 length equals 16 residues. V lost 4 bases, J lost 6 bases, and 13 bases stayed unmatched. Germline CDR1 SGHRS, CDR2 YFSETQ. CDR3: CASSREGRDRGSEQYF. CDR3 DNA, as far as it was read: TGCGCCAGCAGCAGAGAGGGCCGGGACAGGGGTTCCGAG.

Comments on this clone: The DNA ends 3 residues before the CDR3 does, and the rest of the CDR3 is filled in from the germline J gene. The chain combines TRBV6-2 or TRBV6-3 with TRBJ2-3, with 14 bases aligning to TRBD2. The V segment lost 7 bases and the J segment 2 bases; nucleotides outside the gene matches: 5. Per the germline V gene, CDR1 is MNHEY and CDR2 is SVGEGT. This CDR3 region has 16 residues. The CDR3 protein is CASTQGLAGDTDTQYF. CDR3 DNA, as far as it was read: TGTGCCAGCACCCAGGGACTAGCGGGAGACACAGATACG.

A note on this clone: The sequence runs out 3 residues before the end of the CDR3; the remainder is reconstructed from the germline J gene. This chain connects TRBV7-6 to TRBJ2-2; maybe TRBD1 (6 bases). The CDR3 totals 16 residues. Deletions cut 5 bases from V and 2 bases from J, with 15 bases between. Germline assignment: CDR1 SGHVS and CDR2 FNYEAQ. This chain's CDR3 is CASSQSQGINTGELFF. CDR3 DNA (partial): TGTGCCAGCAGCCAATCTCAGGGGATAAACACCGGGGAG.

In regard to this clone: From the germline J gene comes the end of the CDR3, since the read stops 3 residues before it. The chain couples TRBV28 to TRBJ2-6; the match to TRBD1 covers 7 bases. The V gene end was trimmed by 1 base and the J gene end by 7 bases; junction bases not matched to a gene: 16. Germline V CDR1 and CDR2: MDHEN, SYDVKM. This CDR3 is built from 19 residues. Partial CDR3 DNA: TGTGCCAGCAGTTTATCATCCGGACAGGACTTTTGGGGAGCCAACGTC. Its translation is CASSLSSGQDFWGANV. The whole CDR3 reads CASSLSSGQDFWGANVLTF.

Concerning this clone itself: Read coverage stops 3 residues before the CDR3 terminus; the germline J gene supplies the remainder. This chain links TRBV20-1 with TRBJ1-5; perhaps TRBD1 as D (6 bases). The CDR3 runs 13 residues. The germline gives CDR1 DFQATT, CDR2 SNEGSKA (reference sequence). The V and J ends lost 4 bases and 5 bases respectively, with 12 bases between them. The covered CDR3 bases are TGCAGTGCTAACAGGGCGGTCGATCAGCCC. It yields the protein CSANRAVDQP. The CDR3 reads in full as CSANRAVDQPQHF.

In regard to this clone: The read terminates 3 residues before the CDR3 end, so the remaining end is supplied by the germline J gene. The chain has TRBV19 and TRBJ2-7; a possible D gene is TRBD2 (6 bases). The V end was cut by 5 bases, the J end by 1 base, with 18 bases between. Germline values: CDR1 LNHDA, CDR2 SQIVND (reference sequence). CDR3 size: 16 residues. This CDR3 reads CASSLNRGTGSYEQYF. The DNA read from the CDR3 is TGTGCCAGTAGTCTAAATCGGGGGACTGGTTCCTACGAG.

Comment on this clone: The read ends 3 residues shy of where the CDR3 ends; the end is completed using the germline J gene. The chain carries TRBV30 and TRBJ1-4; D gene unclear. Germline loops: CDR1 GTSNPN, CDR2 SVGIG (reference sequence). The CDR3 loop spans 14 amino acids. The sequenced CDR3 bases are TGTGCCTGGAGTGTAGGGTCAGTTAATTCACCA. It is translated as CAWSVGSVNSP. The entire CDR3 sequence reads CAWSVGSVNSPLFF.

On this clone itself: The read terminates 3 residues before the CDR3 end, so the remaining end is supplied by the germline J gene. The chain couples TRBV7-9 to TRBJ2-5; a possible D gene is TRBD2 (6 bases). Germline V gene lookup returns CDR1 SEHNR and CDR2 FQNEAQ (reference sequence). V gave up 6 bases and J gave up 7 bases, with 12 bases separating them. The CDR3 has 12 residues. The CDR3 bases that were read are TGTGCCAGCAGTCCACGACTAGGGACC. This sequence encodes CASSPRLGT. The whole CDR3 protein reads CASSPRLGTQYF.

Of note for this clone: The missing CDR3 end, 3 residues past where the read stops, is filled in from the germline J gene. The chain combines TRBV5-4 with TRBJ2-3, with D tentatively TRBD2 (6 bases). V was trimmed by 4 bases and J by 2 bases, leaving 11 bases between them. The CDR3 has 14 residues. Germline V lookup: CDR1 SGHNT, CDR2 YYREEE (reference sequence). The sequenced part of the CDR3 DNA is TGTGCCAGCAGCCCAGGGACTTACACAGATACG. It encodes CASSPGTYTDT. The whole CDR3 protein reads CASSPGTYTDTQYF.

For this clone: The read ends 3 residues early relative to the CDR3; the germline J gene fills the gap. This chain uses TRBV18 with TRBJ1-2; a weak D match, TRBD1 (5 bases). Germline-derived CDR1 and CDR2 are KGHSH and LQKENI. The CDR3 loop spans 14 amino acids. This CDR3 reads CASSPDSGRNDYTF. The CDR3 DNA, read in part, is TGTGCCAGCTCACCAGACTCAGGGAGAAACGAC.

A note on this clone: The read comes to an end 3 residues before the CDR3 does, leaving the germline J gene to fill in the end. The rearrangement joins TRBV6-1 to TRBJ2-4; D could derive from TRBD1 or TRBD2 (5 bases each). This CDR3 spans 15 amino acids. The V and J ends lost 4 bases and 0 bases respectively, with 10 bases between them. Germline lookup yields CDR1 MNHNS and CDR2 SASEGT. The sequenced CDR3 bases are TGTGCCAGCAGTGCAGGGAGTTTAGCCAAAAACATT. It specifies CASSAGSLAKNI. The complete CDR3 protein is CASSAGSLAKNIQYF.

With respect to this clone: The CDR3 end lies 3 residues beyond the end of the read and is filled in from the germline J gene. The chain links TRBV19 to TRBJ1-2; TRBD1 aligns across 8 bases. CDR3 length: 14 amino acids. Germline V gene data show CDR1 as LNHDA and CDR2 as SQIVND (reference sequence). The sequenced part of the CDR3 DNA is TGTGCCAGTACTCCCGGACAGGGCACAGATACC. This gives the protein CASTPGQGTDT. The full CDR3 reads CASTPGQGTDTYTF.

A remark on this clone: The CDR3 goes on 3 residues after the read ends, and that part is filled in from the germline J gene. Other DNA sequences within the sample encode an identical CDR3. V and J are TRBV7-3 and TRBJ2-1; D might be TRBD2 (5 bases). This CDR3 contains 15 residues. Trimming cost V 0 bases and J 2 bases, with 8 bases left between them. Looked up from germline, CDR1 is SGHTA and CDR2 is FQGTGA. The sequenced part of the CDR3 DNA is TGTGCCAGCAGCTTAACGAGCGGAGCCTACAATGAG. Its protein is CASSLTSGAYNE. The whole CDR3 sequence reads CASSLTSGAYNEQFF.

In regard to this clone: Coverage ceases 3 residues before the CDR3 finishes, and the germline J gene fills in the end. The chain carries TRBV5-1 and TRBJ2-3, with unresolved D. The germline CDR1 and CDR2 sequences are SGHRS and YFSETQ. The CDR3 contains 14 residues. V lost 0 bases and J lost 6, with 11 bases in between. The DNA read from the CDR3 is TGCGCCAGCAGCTTGGCGCCTGAGAGCGATACG. The encoded protein is CASSLAPESDT. In full, the CDR3 reads CASSLAPESDTQYF.